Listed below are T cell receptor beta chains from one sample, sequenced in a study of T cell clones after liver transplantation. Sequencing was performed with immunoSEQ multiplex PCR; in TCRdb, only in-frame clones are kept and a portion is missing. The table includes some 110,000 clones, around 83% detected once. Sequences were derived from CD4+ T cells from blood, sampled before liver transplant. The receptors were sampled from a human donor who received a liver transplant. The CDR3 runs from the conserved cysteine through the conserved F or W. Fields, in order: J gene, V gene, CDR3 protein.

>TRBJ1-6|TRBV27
CASSFGQGPYSPLHF
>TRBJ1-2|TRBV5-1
CASSLDSRYGYTF
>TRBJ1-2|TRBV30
CAWSVLRGRGRGYGYTF
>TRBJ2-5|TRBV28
CASTPALAGGRARTQYF
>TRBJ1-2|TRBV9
CASSQSRGVGYTF
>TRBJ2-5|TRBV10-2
CASSAPSREDGETQYF
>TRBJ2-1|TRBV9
CASSPSPPPYNEQFF
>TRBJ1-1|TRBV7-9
CASSPTPQPAFF
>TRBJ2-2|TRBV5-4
CASSLASSGTTGELFF
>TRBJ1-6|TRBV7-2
CAIRLRTNSPLHF
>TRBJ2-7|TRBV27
CASSLFFRGPHEQYF
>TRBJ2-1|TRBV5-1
CASSKTGAGTYNEQFF
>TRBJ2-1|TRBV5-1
CASSLARSGGANEQFF
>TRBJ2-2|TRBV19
CASSTRSGSGGTGELFF
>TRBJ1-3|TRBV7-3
CASSPRTGTGLGNTIYF
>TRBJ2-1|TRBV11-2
CASSFLATNNEQFF
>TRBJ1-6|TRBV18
CASSPTSENSPLHF
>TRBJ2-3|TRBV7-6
CASSFPTGGAVDTQYF
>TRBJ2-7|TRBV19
CASSVDRAQSQYF
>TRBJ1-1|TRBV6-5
CASSRRQALNPEAFF
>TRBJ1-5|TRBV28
CASSRQGWPQPQHF
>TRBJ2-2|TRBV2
CASRGNTGELFF
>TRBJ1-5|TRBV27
CASSLPGQPQHF
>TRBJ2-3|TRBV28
CASSPRGVLTDTQYF
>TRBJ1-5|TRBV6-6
CASQTGGTGSQPQHF
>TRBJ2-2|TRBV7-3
CASSQQGQGNTGELFF
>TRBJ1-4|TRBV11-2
CASSSDRVRTNEKLFF
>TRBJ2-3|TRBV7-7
CASSLGGPDTQYF
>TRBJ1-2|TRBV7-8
CASSLALSQGPYGYTF
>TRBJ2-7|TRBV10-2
CATGQSYEQYF
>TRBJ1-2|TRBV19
CASSKGQGARGYGYTF
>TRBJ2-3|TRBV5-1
CASSLGTGRDTQYF
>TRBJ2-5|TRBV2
CASSEFTGGRRKTQYF
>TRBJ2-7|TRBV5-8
CASSPGRGAYEQYF
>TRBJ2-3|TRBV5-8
CASSHDSDSFTDTQYF
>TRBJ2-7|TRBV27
CASSLSRQGLRGEQYF
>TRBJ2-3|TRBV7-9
CASTSNRVAGDTQYF
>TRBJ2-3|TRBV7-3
CASSRWSTDTQYF
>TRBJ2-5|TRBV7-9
CASSSYQETQYF
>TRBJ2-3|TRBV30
CAWSWASGGRDTQYF
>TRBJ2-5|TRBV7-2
CASSSYQETQYF